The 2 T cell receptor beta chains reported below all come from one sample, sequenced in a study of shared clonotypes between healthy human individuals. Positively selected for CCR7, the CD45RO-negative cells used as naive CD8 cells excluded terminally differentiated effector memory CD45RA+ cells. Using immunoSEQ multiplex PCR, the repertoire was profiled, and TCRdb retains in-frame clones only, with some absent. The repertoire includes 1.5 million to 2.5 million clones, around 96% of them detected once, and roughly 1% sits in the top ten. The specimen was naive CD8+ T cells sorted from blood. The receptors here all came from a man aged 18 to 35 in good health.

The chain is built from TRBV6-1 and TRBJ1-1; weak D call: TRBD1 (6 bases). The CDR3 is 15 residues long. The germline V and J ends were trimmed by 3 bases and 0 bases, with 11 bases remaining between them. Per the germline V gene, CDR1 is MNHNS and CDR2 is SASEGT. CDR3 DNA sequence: TGTGCCAGCAGTGACTACAGGGCGCTGAACACTGAAGCTTTCTTT. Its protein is CASSDYRALNTEAFF.

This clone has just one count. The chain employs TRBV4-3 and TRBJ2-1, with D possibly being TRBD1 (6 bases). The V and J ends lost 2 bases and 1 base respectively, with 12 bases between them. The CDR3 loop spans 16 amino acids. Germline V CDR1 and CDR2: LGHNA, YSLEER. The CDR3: CASSQTGTNSYNEQFF. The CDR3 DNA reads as TGCGCCAGCAGCCAAACCGGGACAAATTCCTACAATGAGCAGTTCTTC.